The 31 T cell receptor beta chains reported below all come from one sample, sequenced in a study of patients with pleural tuberculosis. In TCRdb, the reads were re-called with MiXCR into one record per CDR3 protein. The data show 25,000 to 30,000 distinct CDR3 sequences, about 20% seen once. The sequenced sample consisted of peripheral blood. The receptors were sampled from a human donor with pleural tuberculosis.

This clonotype was seen repeatedly, ten times or more. V usage is TRBV2 and J usage is TRBJ1-2; D possibly corresponds to TRBD1 (6 bases). Trimming took 2 bases from V and 4 from J, leaving 8 bases between them. CDR3 length equals 13 residues. CDR1 is SNHLY, CDR2 FYNNEI, per germline. The CDR3 region is CASSERQVYGYTF. The CDR3 DNA reads as TGTGCCAGCAGTGAAAGACAGGTCTATGGCTACACCTTC. The full variable domain, its missing parts supplied by reference TRBV2 and TRBJ1-2, is EPEVTQTPSHQVTQMGQEVILRCVPISNHLYFYWYRQILGQKVEFLVSFYNNEISEKSEIFDDQFSVERPDGSNFTLKIRSTKLEDSAMYFCASSERQVYGYTFGSGTRLTVV.

This clonotype was recorded at least ten times. V is TRBV2 and J is TRBJ1-2; possible D gene TRBD1, 6 bases. CDR1 SNHLY and CDR2 FYNNEI come from the germline V gene. CDR3 length: 11 residues. Trimming stripped 10 bases from V and 4 bases from J, with 10 bases between. The CDR3 reads CANSRGYGYTF. DNA of the CDR3: TGTGCCAACTCCAGGGGCTATGGCTACACCTTC. Variable domain in full (rest from reference TRBV2 and TRBJ1-2): EPEVTQTPSHQVTQMGQEVILRCVPISNHLYFYWYRQILGQKVEFLVSFYNNEISEKSEIFDDQFSVERPDGSNFTLKIRSTKLEDSAMYFCANSRGYGYTFGSGTRLTVV.

This clonotype occurred many times. The gene calls are TRBV7-2 and TRBJ1-5; D is perhaps TRBD1 (5 bases). V lost 6 bases, J lost 1 base, and 10 bases lay in between. The CDR3 is 14 amino acids. The germline V gene has CDR1 SGHTA and CDR2 FQGNSA. DNA for the CDR3: TGTGCCAGCAGTATTCAGGGAAGCAATCAGCCCCAGCATTTT. It codes for CASSIQGSNQPQHF.

This clonotype was observed at least ten times. The CDR3 region is CAITSEGRMGEAFF. The CDR3 region has the DNA TGTGCCATCACCTCCGAGGGACGGATGGGTGAAGCTTTCTTT. This sequence joins TRBV10-3 and TRBJ1-1, with D possibly being TRBD1 (5 bases). Trimming pared 7 bases from V and 7 bases from J, leaving 19 bases between. This CDR3 comprises 14 residues. The germline CDR1 and CDR2 sequences are ENHRY and SYGVKD.

This clonotype was counted ten times or more. The chain employs TRBV19 and TRBJ1-1, with D possibly matching TRBD1 (5 bases). Deletions cut 6 bases from V and 9 bases from J, with 20 bases between. Germline CDR1 and CDR2: LNHDA and SQIVND (reference sequence). This CDR3 is 14 amino acids long. The CDR3 DNA is TGTGCCAGTAGGATTTTTCTTGGGGCCGGTAAAGCTTTCTTT. As protein: CASRIFLGAGKAFF.

This clonotype was recorded at least ten times. This chain joins TRBV10-3 and TRBJ2-1, with 11 bases identical to TRBD2. This CDR3 contains 16 residues. V trimming: 3 bases; J trimming: 9 bases; junction bases outside the gene matches: 10. From germline, CDR1 is ENHRY and CDR2 SYGVKD. The CDR3 is CAISDSTSGRNGEQFF. CDR3 nucleotide sequence: TGTGCCATCAGTGATTCTACTAGCGGGAGAAACGGTGAGCAGTTCTTC.

This clonotype came up many times. The chain links TRBV5-1 to TRBJ2-5; 10 positions agree with TRBD2. The junction had 1 base not matched to a gene; V was cut back by 0 bases and J by 2 bases. Germline lookup yields CDR1 SGHRS and CDR2 YFSETQ. The CDR3 runs 15 residues. The CDR3: CASSLVLAGQETQYF. The CDR3, as DNA: TGCGCCAGCAGCTTGGTACTAGCGGGGCAAGAGACCCAGTACTTC. Combining the CDR3 with reference TRBV5-1 and TRBJ2-5 gives the whole variable domain KAGVTQTPRYLIKTRGQQVTLSCSPISGHRSVSWYQQTPGQGLQFLFEYFSETQRNKGNFPGRFSGRQFSNSRSEMNVSTLELGDSALYLCASSLVLAGQETQYFGPGTRLLVL.

This clonotype is medium-sized. The CDR3 is CASSDPGLNTEAFF. Here the CDR3 DNA reads TGTGCCAGCAGTGATCCGGGTCTGAACACTGAAGCTTTCTTT. V is TRBV6-1 and J is TRBJ1-1; no reliable D call. Germline V gene sequence: CDR1 MNHNS, CDR2 SASEGT. The CDR3 has 14 amino acids. The V end was cut by 3 bases, the J end by 0 bases, with 8 bases between.

The V call is TRBV29-1, the J call TRBJ2-3; 7 bases map to TRBD1. The germline CDR1 and CDR2 sequences are SQVTM and ANQGSEA. The CDR3 runs 14 residues. The V segment lost 7 bases and the J segment 1 base; nucleotides outside the gene matches: 8. The CDR3 sequence is CSAQGRGRTDTQYF. DNA of the CDR3: TGCAGCGCCCAGGGTAGGGGGCGCACAGATACGCAGTATTTT.

This clonotype was seen ten or more times. The gene calls are TRBV28 and TRBJ2-7; TRBD1 is a possible D gene (6 bases). The CDR3 runs to 15 residues. Germline V gene data show CDR1 as MDHEN and CDR2 as SYDVKM. V was shortened by 2 bases and J by 1 base, with 12 bases between the two germline ends. CDR3 sequence: CASSLETGVSYEQYF. CDR3 bases: TGTGCCAGCAGTTTAGAGACAGGCGTATCCTACGAGCAGTACTTC.

Points on this clonotype: This may be a read error, as it is one base from a much larger clone. The chain joins TRBV5-4 to TRBJ2-4, with TRBD2 matching over 14 bases. The CDR3 spans 16 residues. Germline-derived CDR1 and CDR2 are SGHNT and YYREEE (reference sequence). The V gene end was trimmed by 6 bases and the J gene end by 9 bases; junction bases not matched to a gene: 11. CDR3 sequence reads: CASNSGTSGSGSIQYF. In DNA, the CDR3 is TGTGCCAGCAACAGTGGGACTAGCGGGAGCGGTAGCATTCAGTACTTC.

Many counts were recorded for this clonotype. The rearrangement joins TRBV30 to TRBJ2-7, with 10 bases that match TRBD1. The CDR3 is 15 amino acids. Germline-derived CDR1 and CDR2 are GTSNPN and SVGIG (reference sequence). Trimming cost V 0 bases and J 2 bases; bases outside gene matches: 4. The CDR3 region is CAWSVVGTGAYEQYF. CDR3 DNA: TGTGCCTGGAGTGTAGTAGGGACAGGGGCCTACGAGCAGTACTTC.

By share, this clonotype counts as medium-sized (0.01 to 0.1%). The chain uses TRBV6-1 and TRBJ1-1, with TRBD1 matching over 7 bases. Per germline, CDR1 MNHNS and CDR2 SASEGT. After removal of 6 bases from V and 4 bases from J, the junction contained 5 bases not matched to a gene. CDR3 length: 13 residues. CDR3 protein: CASSPRGATEAFF. The CDR3 nucleotides are TGTGCCAGCAGCCCCAGGGGGGCCACTGAAGCTTTCTTT.

This clonotype was recorded many times. The rearrangement joins TRBV5-1 to TRBJ2-1; the D gene is possibly TRBD2 (7 bases). Germline V CDR1 and CDR2: SGHRS, YFSETQ. The CDR3 has 16 amino acids. Trimming shortened V by 4 bases and J by 3 bases, and 17 bases separated the two germline ends. The CDR3: CASSPGGGGIYNEQFF. The CDR3 DNA reads as TGCGCCAGCAGCCCTGGTGGGGGGGGCATCTACAATGAGCAGTTCTTC.

This clonotype is medium-sized (0.01 to 0.1%) by share. CDR3 amino acids: CASSYDGPYNSPLHF. DNA for the CDR3: TGTGCCAGCAGTTACGACGGGCCTTATAATTCACCCCTCCACTTT. The chain joins TRBV6-6 to TRBJ1-6; D uncertain. The CDR3 is 15 amino acids. The germline CDR1 and CDR2 sequences are MNHNY and SVGAGI (reference sequence). V was clipped by 2 bases and J by 4 bases, with 9 bases between them.

This clonotype qualifies as medium-sized (0.01 to 0.1%). V usage is TRBV20-1 and J usage is TRBJ1-5; 7 nucleotides agree with TRBD1. Germline-derived CDR1 and CDR2 are DFQATT and SNEGSKA (reference sequence). Germline trimming cut 1 base from V and 11 bases from J; bases unmatched to any gene: 8. This CDR3 contains 13 residues. The CDR3 sequence is CSARAGGFLSQHF. In DNA, the CDR3 is TGCAGTGCTAGAGCAGGGGGTTTCTTGTCCCAGCATTTT.

A remark on this clonotype: This may be a read error, as it is one base from a much larger clone. The gene calls are TRBV7-2 and TRBJ2-7; D not resolved. The CDR3 consists of 11 residues. Germline CDR1 reads SGHTA; CDR2 reads FQGNSA. The CDR3 protein is CAGSITYEQYF. The CDR3 region has the DNA TGTGCCGGCAGTATTACCTACGAGCAGTACTTC.

As to this clonotype: A read error may produce the germline difference seen at one junction end. The CDR3 region has the DNA TGTGCCAGCAGCTTAAACGGAAGAGCTGAAGCTTCCTTT. The encoded protein is CASSLNGRAEASF. The chain is built from TRBV7-2 and TRBJ1-1; D call uncertain. The CDR3 contains 13 residues. Germline V gene sequence: CDR1 SGHTA, CDR2 FQGNSA.

This clonotype appeared many times. In nucleotides, the CDR3 is TGCAGTGCTAGGACTAGCGGGGGGGCCTACGAGCAGTACTTC. Protein: CSARTSGGAYEQYF. The chain links TRBV20-1 to TRBJ2-7, with 14 bases identical to TRBD2. Germline V gene sequence: CDR1 DFQATT, CDR2 SNEGSKA (reference sequence). J was trimmed by 2 bases and V by 3 bases; bases with no gene match: 0. The CDR3 is 14 residues long.

This clonotype was found many times. The rearrangement joins TRBV6-6 to TRBJ1-2; D is possibly TRBD1 (5 bases). The length of the CDR3 is 12 residues. Germline V CDR1 and CDR2: MNHNY, SVGAGI (reference sequence). Trimming removed 2 bases at V and 14 bases at J, with 15 bases between. Here the CDR3 reads CASSYGAGRATF. DNA for the CDR3: TGTGCCAGCAGTTACGGGGCGGGTAGGGCTACCTTC.

The chain uses TRBV30 and TRBJ1-1, with TRBD1 identical over 10 bases. With V trimmed by 0 bases and J by 5 bases, 6 bases remained unmatched. CDR3 size: 15 residues. Germline V gives CDR1 GTSNPN, CDR2 SVGIG (reference sequence). CDR3 coding DNA: TGTGCCTGGAGTGTCGGGACAGGGGTGAGGACTGAAGCTTTCTTT. Amino acids: CAWSVGTGVRTEAFF.

This clonotype was seen many times. The rearrangement links TRBV20-1 to TRBJ2-7, with a tentative D call TRBD2 (7 bases). Trimming left V 0 bases short and J 5 bases short, with 14 bases between. CDR3 length: 14 amino acids. The V gene's germline CDR1 is DFQATT and CDR2 SNEGSKA (reference sequence). The CDR3 region has the DNA TGCAGTGCTAGAGATCTCGGGGGGCCGAACGAGCAGTACTTC. Amino acids: CSARDLGGPNEQYF.

Relative to its sample, this clonotype is medium-sized. The gene calls are TRBV6-6 and TRBJ1-5; D ambiguous. Deletions cut 2 bases from V and 0 bases from J, with 11 bases between. The V gene's germline CDR1 is MNHNY and CDR2 SVGAGI (reference sequence). This CDR3 region has 16 residues. The CDR3 loop is CASSYPGNYSNQPQHF. CDR3 nucleotides: TGTGCCAGCAGTTACCCGGGAAATTATAGCAATCAGCCCCAGCATTTT.

Concerning this clonotype itself: The CDR3 carries no conserved terminal phenylalanine or tryptophan, so it likely arises from a read error. The DNA is left out, because the CDR3 cannot be placed on it with certainty; the CDR3 is given as TCRdb lists it. V usage is TRBV20-1 and J usage is TRBJ1-1; the D call in the table, TRBD1, was not verified against the DNA. Germline lookup yields CDR1 DFQATT and CDR2 SNEGSKA (reference sequence). The CDR3 spans 15 residues, counting both ends. CDR3 in amino acids: CSAREGGGFDTEASS.

This clonotype was seen repeatedly, ten times or more. The rearrangement links TRBV10-3 to TRBJ2-2; D remains unclear. From germline, CDR1 is ENHRY and CDR2 SYGVKD. CDR3 length equals 13 residues. V was pared by 8 bases and J by 4 bases, with 11 bases between. The CDR3 loop reads CAIGVRVTGELFF. CDR3 sequence (DNA): TGTGCCATCGGGGTAAGGGTCACCGGGGAGCTGTTTTTT.

About this clonotype itself: This likely comes from a read error, as the CDR3 has no conserved phenylalanine or tryptophan at its end. It is unclear where the CDR3 begins or ends on the DNA, so no DNA is shown, and the CDR3 is as TCRdb lists it. The V gene is TRBV27, the J gene TRBJ1-2. The V gene's germline CDR1 is MNHEY and CDR2 SMNVEV (reference sequence). The CDR3 length is 13 residues, termini included. The CDR3 sequence: CASSLKRFYGYAL.

This clonotype was counted ten times or more. The chain employs TRBV7-3 and TRBJ2-2, with 8 bases lining up with TRBD1. V gave up 5 bases and J gave up 5 bases; unmatched junction bases: 10. The germline V gene has CDR1 SGHTA and CDR2 FQGTGA. The CDR3 sequence is 16 residues long. CDR3 nucleotide sequence: TGTGCCAGCAGCCCAATTACAGGGGGAAGGACCGGGGAGCTGTTTTTT. It codes for CASSPITGGRTGELFF.

This clonotype was detected ten times or more. This rearrangement joins TRBV28 to TRBJ1-1, with 10 bases aligning to TRBD1. This CDR3 has 15 amino acids. CDR1 is MDHEN, CDR2 SYDVKM, per germline. The V segment lost 5 bases and the J segment 0 bases; nucleotides outside the gene matches: 3. CDR3: CASSGGQGMNTEAFF. The CDR3, as DNA: TGTGCCAGCAGTGGGGGACAGGGGATGAACACTGAAGCTTTCTTT. Drawing the rest from reference TRBV28 and TRBJ1-1, the complete variable domain is DVKVTQSSRYLVKRTGEKVFLECVQDMDHENMFWYRQDPGLGLRLIYFSYDVKMKEKGDIPEGYSVSREKKERFSLILESASTNQTSMYLCASSGGQGMNTEAFFGQGTRLTVV.

This clonotype occurred many times. The genes are TRBV20-1 and TRBJ2-7; 7 nucleotides align to TRBD1. The CDR3 extends over 14 amino acids. Germline values: CDR1 DFQATT, CDR2 SNEGSKA (reference sequence). Trimming removed 2 bases from V and 6 bases from J; junction bases left unmatched: 10. The CDR3 DNA is TGCAGTGCTAGAAGACAGGGTCCTTTGAGCGAGCAGTACTTC. Residues: CSARRQGPLSEQYF.

In its sample, this clonotype was seen many times. This chain links TRBV24-1 with TRBJ2-1; D might be TRBD2 (5 bases). Germline V lookup: CDR1 KGHDR, CDR2 SFDVKD. Trimming cost V 9 bases and J 9 bases, with 26 bases left between them. The CDR3 loop spans 16 amino acids. The CDR3, as DNA: TGTGCCACCGAGGGAGCCGGAGCACGGAGGACGGGTGAGCAGTTCTTC. Translating it yields CATEGAGARRTGEQFF.

In its sample, this clonotype was seen many times. The chain is built from TRBV29-1 and TRBJ1-2; D is unclear. V lost 3 bases and J 6 bases, leaving 8 bases between the germline ends. The CDR3 is 11 residues long. Germline V gives CDR1 SQVTM, CDR2 ANQGSEA. The DNA of the CDR3 is TGCAGCGTTGATAAAGGGAATGGCTACACCTTC. Translation gives CSVDKGNGYTF.